This paragraph covers one T cell receptor (beta chain) sequence. Antigen unknown. The CDR3 is made up of 15 amino acids. V was pared by 6 bases and J by 0 bases, with 8 bases of the junction left unmatched. CDR1 and CDR2 (germline): MNHEY, SVGEGT. The TCR library protocol attached unique molecular identifiers to the individual cDNA molecules. TCRdb re-called the 5' RACE reads with MiXCR, one entry per CDR3 protein. The data contain some 89,000 distinct CDR3 sequences, 8% to 13% of them singletons. The data are from a study of early T cells in non-severe SARS-CoV-2 infection. Study context: Sequencing targeted bulk RNA from unsorted whole blood, leaving chains unpaired.

Whole-study findings and limits: A preference for anti-spike CD8 responses marked VDJdb matching, which missed private and CD4 specificities.

The gene calls are TRBV6-2 or TRBV6-3 and TRBJ2-7; 7 bases are a match to TRBD2. Specimen: whole blood, collected at baseline. The sequence was collected from an adult who was a healthcare worker with PCR-confirmed SARS-CoV-2 infection or an uninfected control (not recorded which). The chain's CDR3 is CASRPSGEGSYEQYF. CDR3 nucleotide sequence: TGTGCCAGCAGACCGAGCGGGGAGGGCTCCTACGAGCAGTACTTC.